This paragraph reports one TCR beta chain. The antigen is undetermined. The study drew its donors from healthy HIV-negative adults without recent acute infections or vaccinations. Both subsets, CD45RA+ naive and CD45RA-negative memory, were split from the CD4+ cells. TCRdb's table, derived via immunoSEQ multiplex PCR, lists solely in-frame clones and lacks some. This sample has about 1.1 million clones, with 60% to 85% found just once. The data were obtained in a study of shared clonotypes between healthy human individuals. Trimming removed 2 bases at V and 3 bases at J, with 14 bases between. The CDR3 covers 15 residues. Per germline, CDR1 SNHLY and CDR2 FYNNEI. Whole-study results and caveats: The study found 4.5% to 6% of naive CD4 clonotypes shared across a few donors. Naive subsets, compared against memory subsets, generally had larger estimated richness values.

The sequenced sample was memory CD4+ T cells from PBMCs. Noted subset: CD45RA-negative fraction. This TCR came from a man aged 18-30 years in good health. Some clones in this sample may be carry-over from other donors' samples. The genes are TRBV2 and TRBJ2-7, with D unresolved. The DNA of the CDR3 is TGTGCCAGCAGTGAACTGGGCCGTTCCGTCTACGAGCAGTACTTC. Translation gives CASSELGRSVYEQYF. The variable domain in full, with the rest retrieved from reference TRBV2 and TRBJ2-7, is EPEVTQTPSHQVTQMGQEVILRCVPISNHLYFYWYRQILGQKVEFLVSFYNNEISEKSEIFDDQFSVERPDGSNFTLKIRSTKLEDSAMYFCASSELGRSVYEQYFGPGTRLTVT.